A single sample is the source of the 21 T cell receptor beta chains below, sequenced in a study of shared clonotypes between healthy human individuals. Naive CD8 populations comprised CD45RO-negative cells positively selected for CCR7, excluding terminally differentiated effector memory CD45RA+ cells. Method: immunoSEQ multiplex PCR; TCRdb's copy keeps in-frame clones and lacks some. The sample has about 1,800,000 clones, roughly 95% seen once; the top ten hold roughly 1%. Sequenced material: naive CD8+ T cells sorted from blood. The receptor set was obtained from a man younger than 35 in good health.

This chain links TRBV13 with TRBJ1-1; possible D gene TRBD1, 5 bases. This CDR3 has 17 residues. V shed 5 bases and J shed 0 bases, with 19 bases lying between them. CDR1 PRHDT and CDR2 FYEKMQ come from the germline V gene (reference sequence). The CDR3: CASSPYVGEDMNTEAFF. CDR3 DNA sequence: TGTGCCAGCAGCCCGTATGTGGGGGAGGACATGAACACTGAAGCTTTCTTT.

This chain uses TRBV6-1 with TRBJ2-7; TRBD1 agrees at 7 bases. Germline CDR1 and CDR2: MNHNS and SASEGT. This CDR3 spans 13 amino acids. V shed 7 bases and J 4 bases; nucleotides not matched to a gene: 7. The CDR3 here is CASKNRGWYEQYF. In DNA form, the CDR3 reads TGTGCCAGCAAGAACAGGGGATGGTACGAGCAGTACTTC.

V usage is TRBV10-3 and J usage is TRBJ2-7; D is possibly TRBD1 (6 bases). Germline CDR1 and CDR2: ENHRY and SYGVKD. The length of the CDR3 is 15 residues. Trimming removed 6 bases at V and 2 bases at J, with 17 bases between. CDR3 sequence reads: CAIRGAGTPTYEQYF. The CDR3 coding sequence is TGTGCCATCAGGGGAGCCGGGACACCGACCTACGAGCAGTACTTC.

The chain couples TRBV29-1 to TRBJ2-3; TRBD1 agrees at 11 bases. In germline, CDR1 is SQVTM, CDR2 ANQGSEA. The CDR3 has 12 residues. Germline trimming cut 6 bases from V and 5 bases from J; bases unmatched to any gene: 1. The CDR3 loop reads CSVGTGGDTQYF. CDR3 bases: TGCAGCGTAGGGACAGGGGGAGATACGCAGTATTTT.

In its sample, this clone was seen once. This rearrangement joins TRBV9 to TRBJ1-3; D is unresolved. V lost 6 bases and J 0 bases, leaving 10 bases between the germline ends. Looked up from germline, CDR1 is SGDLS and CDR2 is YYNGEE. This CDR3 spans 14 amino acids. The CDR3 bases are TGTGCCAGCACCGTGGGCGTCTCTGGAAACACCATATATTTT. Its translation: CASTVGVSGNTIYF.

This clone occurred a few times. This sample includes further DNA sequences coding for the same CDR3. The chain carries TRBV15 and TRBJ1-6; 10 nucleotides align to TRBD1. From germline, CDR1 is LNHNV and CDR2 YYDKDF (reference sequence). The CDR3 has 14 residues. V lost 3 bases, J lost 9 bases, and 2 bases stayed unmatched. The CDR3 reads CATSRDRGSSPLHF. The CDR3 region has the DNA TGTGCCACCAGCAGGGACAGGGGGAGTTCACCCCTCCACTTT.

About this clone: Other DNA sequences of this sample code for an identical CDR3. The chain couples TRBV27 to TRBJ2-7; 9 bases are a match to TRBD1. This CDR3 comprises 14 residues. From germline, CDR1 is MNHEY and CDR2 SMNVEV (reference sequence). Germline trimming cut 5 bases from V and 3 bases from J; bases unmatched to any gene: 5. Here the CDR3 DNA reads TGTGCCAGCAGTCCAGGGACAGGGATCTACGAGCAGTACTTC. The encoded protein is CASSPGTGIYEQYF.

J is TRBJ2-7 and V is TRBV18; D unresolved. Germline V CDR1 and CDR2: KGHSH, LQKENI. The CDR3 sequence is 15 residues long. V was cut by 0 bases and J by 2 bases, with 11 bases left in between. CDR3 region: CASSPPDLGPYEQYF. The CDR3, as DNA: TGTGCCAGCTCACCACCGGACCTCGGGCCCTACGAGCAGTACTTC.

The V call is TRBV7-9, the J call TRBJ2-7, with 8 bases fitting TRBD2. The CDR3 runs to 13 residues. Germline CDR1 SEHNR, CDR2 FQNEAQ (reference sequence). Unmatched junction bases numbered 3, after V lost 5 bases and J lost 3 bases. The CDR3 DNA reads TGTGCCAGCAGCGACGGGGGGGTCTACGAGCAGTACTTC. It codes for CASSDGGVYEQYF.

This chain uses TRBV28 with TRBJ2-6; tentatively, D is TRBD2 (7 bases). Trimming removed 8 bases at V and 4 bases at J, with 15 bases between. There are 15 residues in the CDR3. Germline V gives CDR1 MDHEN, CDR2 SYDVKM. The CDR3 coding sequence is TGTGCCAGCGGGGGGCTAGCGGACGGGGCCAACGTCCTGACTTTC. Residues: CASGGLADGANVLTF. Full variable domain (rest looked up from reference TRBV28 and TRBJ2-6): DVKVTQSSRYLVKRTGEKVFLECVQDMDHENMFWYRQDPGLGLRLIYFSYDVKMKEKGDIPEGYSVSREKKERFSLILESASTNQTSMYLCASGGLADGANVLTFGAGSRLTVL.

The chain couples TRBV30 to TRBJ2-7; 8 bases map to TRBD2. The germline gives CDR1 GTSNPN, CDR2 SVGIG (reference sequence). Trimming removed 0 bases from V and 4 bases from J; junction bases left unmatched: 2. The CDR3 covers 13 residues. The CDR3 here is CAWSVLAAYEQYF. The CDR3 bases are TGTGCCTGGAGTGTACTAGCGGCGTACGAGCAGTACTTC.

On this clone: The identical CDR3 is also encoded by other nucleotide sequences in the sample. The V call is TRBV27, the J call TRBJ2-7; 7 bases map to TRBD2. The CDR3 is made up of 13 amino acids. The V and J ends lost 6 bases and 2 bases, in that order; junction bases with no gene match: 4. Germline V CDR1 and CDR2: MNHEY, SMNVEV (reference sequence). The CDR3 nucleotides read TGTGCCAGCAGCTATGCGGGGGCCTACGAGCAGTACTTC. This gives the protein CASSYAGAYEQYF.

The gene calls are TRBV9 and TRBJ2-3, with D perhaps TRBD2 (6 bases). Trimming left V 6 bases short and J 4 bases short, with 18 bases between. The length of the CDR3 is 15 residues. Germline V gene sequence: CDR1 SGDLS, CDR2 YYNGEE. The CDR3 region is CASNPTSSSADTQYF. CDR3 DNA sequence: TGTGCCAGCAACCCAACTAGCTCTTCCGCAGATACGCAGTATTTT.

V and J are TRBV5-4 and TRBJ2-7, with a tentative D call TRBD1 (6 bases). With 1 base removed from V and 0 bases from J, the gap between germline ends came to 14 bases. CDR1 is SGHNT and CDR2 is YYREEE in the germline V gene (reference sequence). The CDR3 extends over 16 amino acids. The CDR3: CASSLSGGRNSYEQYF. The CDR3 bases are TGTGCCAGCAGCTTGTCTGGGGGCAGGAACTCCTACGAGCAGTACTTC. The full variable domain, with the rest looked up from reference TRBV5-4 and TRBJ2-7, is ETGVTQSPTHLIKTRGQQVTLRCSSQSGHNTVSWYQQALGQGPQFIFQYYREEENGRGNFPPRFSGLQFPNYSSELNVNALELDDSALYLCASSLSGGRNSYEQYFGPGTRLTVT.

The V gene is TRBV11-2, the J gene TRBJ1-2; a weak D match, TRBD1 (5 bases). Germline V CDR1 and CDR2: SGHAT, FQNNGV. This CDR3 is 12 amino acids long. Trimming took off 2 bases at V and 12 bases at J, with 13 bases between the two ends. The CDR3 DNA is TGTGCCAGCAGCTTACTAGGGGTTCCCAACACCTTC. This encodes CASSLLGVPNTF.

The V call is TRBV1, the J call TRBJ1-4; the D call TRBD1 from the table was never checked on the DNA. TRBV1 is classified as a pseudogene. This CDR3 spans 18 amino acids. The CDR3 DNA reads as TGCACCAGCAGCCAAAAAAAAACAGGGGTGGTAACTAATGAAAAACTGTTTTTT. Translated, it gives CTSSQKKTGVVTNEKLFF.

As DNA, the CDR3 is TGTGCCAGCAGCTCCATCACAGATACGCAGTATTTT. Amino acid sequence: CASSSITDTQYF. V is TRBV7-9 and J is TRBJ2-3; D remains ambiguous. This CDR3 has 12 amino acids. V was trimmed by 4 bases and J by 2 bases, leaving 4 bases between them. Per germline, CDR1 SEHNR and CDR2 FQNEAQ (reference sequence).

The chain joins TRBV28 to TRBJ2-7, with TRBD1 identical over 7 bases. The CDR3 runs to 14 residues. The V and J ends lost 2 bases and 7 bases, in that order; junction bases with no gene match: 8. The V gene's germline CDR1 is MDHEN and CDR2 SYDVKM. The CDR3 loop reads CASSLLTGSWEQYF. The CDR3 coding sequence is TGTGCCAGCAGTTTACTGACAGGGTCCTGGGAGCAGTACTTC.

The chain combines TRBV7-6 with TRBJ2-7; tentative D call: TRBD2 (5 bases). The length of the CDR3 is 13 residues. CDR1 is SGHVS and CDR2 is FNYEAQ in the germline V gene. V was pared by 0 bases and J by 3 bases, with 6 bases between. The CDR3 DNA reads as TGTGCCAGCAGCTTAGCAGCGGTCTACGAGCAGTACTTC. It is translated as CASSLAAVYEQYF.

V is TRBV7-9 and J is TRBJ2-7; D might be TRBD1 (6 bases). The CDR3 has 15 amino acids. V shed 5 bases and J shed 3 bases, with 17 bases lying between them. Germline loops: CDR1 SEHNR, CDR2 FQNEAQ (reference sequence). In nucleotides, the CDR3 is TGTGCCAGCAGCCCCACGGACAGTAATTTCTACGAGCAGTACTTC. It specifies CASSPTDSNFYEQYF.

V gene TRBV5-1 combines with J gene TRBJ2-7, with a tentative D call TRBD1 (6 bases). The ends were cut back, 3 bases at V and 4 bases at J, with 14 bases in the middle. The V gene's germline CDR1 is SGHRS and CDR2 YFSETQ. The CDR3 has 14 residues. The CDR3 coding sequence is TGCGCCAGCAGCTGGAGTCTAGGGGGATACGAGCAGTACTTC. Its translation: CASSWSLGGYEQYF.